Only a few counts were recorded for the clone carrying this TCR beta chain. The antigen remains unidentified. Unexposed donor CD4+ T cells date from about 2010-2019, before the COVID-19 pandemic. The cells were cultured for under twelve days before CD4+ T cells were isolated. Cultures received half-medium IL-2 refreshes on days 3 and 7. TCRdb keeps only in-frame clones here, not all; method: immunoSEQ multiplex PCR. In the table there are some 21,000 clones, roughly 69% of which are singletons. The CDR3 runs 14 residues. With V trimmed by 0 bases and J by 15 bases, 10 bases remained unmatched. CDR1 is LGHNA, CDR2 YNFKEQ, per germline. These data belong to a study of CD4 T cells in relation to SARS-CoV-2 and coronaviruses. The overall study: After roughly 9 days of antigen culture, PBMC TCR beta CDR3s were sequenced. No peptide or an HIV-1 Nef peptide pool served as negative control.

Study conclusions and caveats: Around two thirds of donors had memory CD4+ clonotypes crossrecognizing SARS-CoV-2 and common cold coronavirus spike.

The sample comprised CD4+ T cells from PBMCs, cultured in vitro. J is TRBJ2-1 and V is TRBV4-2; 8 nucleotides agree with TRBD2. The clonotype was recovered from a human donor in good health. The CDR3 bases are TGTGCCAGCAGCCAAGAGACCCAGCGGGAGTTTCTGTTCTTC. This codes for CASSQETQREFLFF.